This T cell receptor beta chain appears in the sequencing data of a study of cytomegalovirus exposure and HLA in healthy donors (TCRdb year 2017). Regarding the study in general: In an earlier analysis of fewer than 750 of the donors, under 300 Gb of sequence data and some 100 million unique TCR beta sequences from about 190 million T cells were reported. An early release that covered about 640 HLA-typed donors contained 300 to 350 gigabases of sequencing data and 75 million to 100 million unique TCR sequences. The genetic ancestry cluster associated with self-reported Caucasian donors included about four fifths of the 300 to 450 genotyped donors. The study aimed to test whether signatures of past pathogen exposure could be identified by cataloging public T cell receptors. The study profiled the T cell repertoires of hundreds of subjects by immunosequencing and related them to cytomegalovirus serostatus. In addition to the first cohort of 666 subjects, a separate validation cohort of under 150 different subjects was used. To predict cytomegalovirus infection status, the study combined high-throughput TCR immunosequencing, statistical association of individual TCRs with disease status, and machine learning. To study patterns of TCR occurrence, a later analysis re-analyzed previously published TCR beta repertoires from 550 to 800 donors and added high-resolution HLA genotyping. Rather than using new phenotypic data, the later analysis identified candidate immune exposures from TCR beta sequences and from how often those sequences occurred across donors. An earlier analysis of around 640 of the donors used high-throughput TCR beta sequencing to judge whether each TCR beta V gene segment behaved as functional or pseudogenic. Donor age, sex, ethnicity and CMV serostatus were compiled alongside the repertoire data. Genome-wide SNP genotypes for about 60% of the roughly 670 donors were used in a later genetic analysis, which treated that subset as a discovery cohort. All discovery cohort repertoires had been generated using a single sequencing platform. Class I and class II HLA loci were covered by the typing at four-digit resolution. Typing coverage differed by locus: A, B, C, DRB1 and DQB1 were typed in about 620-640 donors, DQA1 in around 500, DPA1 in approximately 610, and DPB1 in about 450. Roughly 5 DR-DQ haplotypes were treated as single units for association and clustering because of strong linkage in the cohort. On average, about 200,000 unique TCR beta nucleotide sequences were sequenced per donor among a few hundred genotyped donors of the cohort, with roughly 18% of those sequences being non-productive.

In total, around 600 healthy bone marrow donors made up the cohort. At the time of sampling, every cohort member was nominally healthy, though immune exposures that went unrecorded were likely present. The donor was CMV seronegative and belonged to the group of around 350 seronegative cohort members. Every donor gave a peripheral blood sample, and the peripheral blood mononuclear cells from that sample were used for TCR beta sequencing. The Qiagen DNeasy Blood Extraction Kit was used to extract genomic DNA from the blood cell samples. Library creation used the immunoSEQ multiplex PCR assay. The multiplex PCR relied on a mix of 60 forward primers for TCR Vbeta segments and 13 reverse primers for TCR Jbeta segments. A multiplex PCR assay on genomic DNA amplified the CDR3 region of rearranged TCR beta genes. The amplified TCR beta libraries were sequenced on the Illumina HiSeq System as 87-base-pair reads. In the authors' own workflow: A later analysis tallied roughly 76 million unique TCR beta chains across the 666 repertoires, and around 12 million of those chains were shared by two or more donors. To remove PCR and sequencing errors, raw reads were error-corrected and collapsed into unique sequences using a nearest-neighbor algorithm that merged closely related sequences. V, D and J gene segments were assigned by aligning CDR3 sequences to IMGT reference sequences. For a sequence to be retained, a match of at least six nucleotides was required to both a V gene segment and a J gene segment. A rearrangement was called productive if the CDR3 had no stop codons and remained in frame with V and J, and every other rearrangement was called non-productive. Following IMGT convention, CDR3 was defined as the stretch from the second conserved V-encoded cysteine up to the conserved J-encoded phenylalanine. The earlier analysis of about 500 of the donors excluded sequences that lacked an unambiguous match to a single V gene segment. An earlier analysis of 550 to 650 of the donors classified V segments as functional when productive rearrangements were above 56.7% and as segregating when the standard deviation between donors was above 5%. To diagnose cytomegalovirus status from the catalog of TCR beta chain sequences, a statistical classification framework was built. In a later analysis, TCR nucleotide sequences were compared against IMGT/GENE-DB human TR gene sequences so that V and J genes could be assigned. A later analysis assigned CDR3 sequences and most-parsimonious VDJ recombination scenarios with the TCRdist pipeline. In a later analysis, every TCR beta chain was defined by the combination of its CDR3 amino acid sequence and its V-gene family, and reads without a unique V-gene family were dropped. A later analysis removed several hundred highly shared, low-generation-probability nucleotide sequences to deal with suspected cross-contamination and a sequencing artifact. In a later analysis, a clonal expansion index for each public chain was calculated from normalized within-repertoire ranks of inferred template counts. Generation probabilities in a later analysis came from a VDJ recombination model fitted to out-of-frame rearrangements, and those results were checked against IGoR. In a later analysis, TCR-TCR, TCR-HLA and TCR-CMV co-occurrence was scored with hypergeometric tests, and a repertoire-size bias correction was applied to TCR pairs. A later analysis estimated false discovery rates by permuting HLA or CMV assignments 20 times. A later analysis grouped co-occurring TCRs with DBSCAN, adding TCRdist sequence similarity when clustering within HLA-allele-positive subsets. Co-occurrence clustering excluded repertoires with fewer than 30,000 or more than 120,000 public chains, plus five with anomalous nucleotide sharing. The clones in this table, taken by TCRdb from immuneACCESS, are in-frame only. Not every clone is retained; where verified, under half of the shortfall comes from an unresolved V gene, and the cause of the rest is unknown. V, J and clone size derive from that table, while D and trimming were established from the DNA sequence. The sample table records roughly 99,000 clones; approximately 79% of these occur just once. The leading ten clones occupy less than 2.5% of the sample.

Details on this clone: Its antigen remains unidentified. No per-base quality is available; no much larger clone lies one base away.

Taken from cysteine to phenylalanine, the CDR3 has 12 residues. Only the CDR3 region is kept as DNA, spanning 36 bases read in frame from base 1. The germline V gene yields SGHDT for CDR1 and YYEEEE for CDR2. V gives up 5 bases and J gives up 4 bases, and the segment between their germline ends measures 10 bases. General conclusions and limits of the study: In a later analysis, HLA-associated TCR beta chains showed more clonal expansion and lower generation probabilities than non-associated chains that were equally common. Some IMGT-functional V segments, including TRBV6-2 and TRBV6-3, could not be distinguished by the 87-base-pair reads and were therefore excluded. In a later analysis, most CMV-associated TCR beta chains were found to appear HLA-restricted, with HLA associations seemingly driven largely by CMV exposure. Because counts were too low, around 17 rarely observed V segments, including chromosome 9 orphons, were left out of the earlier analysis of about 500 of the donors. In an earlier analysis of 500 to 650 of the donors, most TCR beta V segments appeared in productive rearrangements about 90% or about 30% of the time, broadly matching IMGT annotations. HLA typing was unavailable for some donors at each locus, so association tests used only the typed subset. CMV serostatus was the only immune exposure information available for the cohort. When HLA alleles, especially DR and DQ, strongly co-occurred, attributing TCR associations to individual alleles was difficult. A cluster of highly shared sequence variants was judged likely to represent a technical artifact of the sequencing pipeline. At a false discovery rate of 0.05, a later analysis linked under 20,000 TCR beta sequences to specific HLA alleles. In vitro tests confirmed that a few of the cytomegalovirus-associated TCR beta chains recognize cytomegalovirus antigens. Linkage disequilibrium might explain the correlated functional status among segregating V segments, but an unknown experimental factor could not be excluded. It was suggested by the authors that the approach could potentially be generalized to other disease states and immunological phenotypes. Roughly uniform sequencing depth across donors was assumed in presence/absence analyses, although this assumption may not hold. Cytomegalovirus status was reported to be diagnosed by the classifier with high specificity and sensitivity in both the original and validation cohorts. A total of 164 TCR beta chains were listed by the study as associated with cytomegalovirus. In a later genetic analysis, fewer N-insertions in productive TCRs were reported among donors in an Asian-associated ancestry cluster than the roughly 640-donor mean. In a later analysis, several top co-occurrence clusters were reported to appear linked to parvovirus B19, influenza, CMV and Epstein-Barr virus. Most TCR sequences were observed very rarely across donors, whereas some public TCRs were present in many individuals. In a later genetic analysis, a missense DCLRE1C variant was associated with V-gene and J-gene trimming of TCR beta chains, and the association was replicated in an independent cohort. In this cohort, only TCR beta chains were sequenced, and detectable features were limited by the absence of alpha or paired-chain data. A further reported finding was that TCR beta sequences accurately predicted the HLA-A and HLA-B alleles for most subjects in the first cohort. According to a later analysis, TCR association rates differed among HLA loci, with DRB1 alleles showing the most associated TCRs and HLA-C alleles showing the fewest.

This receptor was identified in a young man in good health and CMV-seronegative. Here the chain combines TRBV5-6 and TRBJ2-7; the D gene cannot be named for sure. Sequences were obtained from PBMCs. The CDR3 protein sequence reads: CASSRTEYEQYF. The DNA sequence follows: TGTGCCAGCAGTCGCACAGAGTACGAGCAGTACTTC.